The rows below give T cell receptor beta chains drawn from one sample of a study of blood T cell repertoires in COVID-19. Sequencing used immunoSEQ multiplex PCR; TCRdb keeps in-frame clones, though not all of them. The table shows around 300,000 clones, with about nine tenths occurring only once. Input material: peripheral blood. These receptors all come from a woman in her twenties or thirties with COVID-19, enrolled during active disease. CDR3s include the opening cysteine and the closing phenylalanine or tryptophan. The order of the fields is V gene, clone size, J gene, D gene, CDR3 DNA, CDR3 protein. The D gene is left open where the match is weak. Expanded clones get a size class; other rows say once, few or many, or leave the size out.

V: TRBV4-1; size: NA; J: TRBJ1-2; D: TRBD1; DNA: TGCGCCAGCAGCCAGCCGGGACAGGGGGTTTTCGGCTACACCTTC; CDR3: CASSQPGQGVFGYTF
V: TRBV4-3; size: NA; J: TRBJ1-4; D: NA; DNA: TGCGCCAGCAGCCCCGGGTTGAGGGAAAAACTGTTTTTT; CDR3: CASSPGLREKLFF
V: TRBV7-9; size: NA; J: TRBJ1-3; D: TRBD1; DNA: TGTGCCAGCAGCCCATGGGGACAGCCTTCGGACACCATATATTTT; CDR3: CASSPWGQPSDTIYF
V: TRBV28; size: few; J: TRBJ2-5; D: NA; DNA: TGTGCCAGCAGACTCCTGTTGGGCTTAAAAGAGACCCAGTACTTC; CDR3: CASRLLLGLKETQYF
V: TRBV25-1; size: NA; J: TRBJ1-6; D: NA; DNA: TGTGCCAGCAGCTCGGACAGTTACAATTCACCCCTCCACTTT; CDR3: CASSSDSYNSPLHF
V: TRBV9; size: NA; J: TRBJ2-7; D: NA; DNA: TGTGCCAGCAGCGTAGGCCGGCGGGACGGAAACGAGCAGTACTTC; CDR3: CASSVGRRDGNEQYF
V: TRBV5-1; size: NA; J: TRBJ2-7; D: NA; DNA: TGCGCCAGCAGCGCCTCGGGAGAGCAGTACTTC; CDR3: CASSASGEQYF
V: TRBV6-6; size: NA; J: TRBJ1-3; D: NA; DNA: TGTGCCAGCAGAGAAACAGGGAGTAGGGCCGGAAACACCATATATTTT; CDR3: CASRETGSRAGNTIYF
V: TRBV2; size: NA; J: TRBJ1-2; D: NA; DNA: TGTGCCAGCGGGGGGGGTTTTGGCTACACCTTC; CDR3: CASGGGFGYTF
V: TRBV2; size: NA; J: TRBJ2-7; D: TRBD2; DNA: TGTGCCAGCAGTTTCCGGACTAGCGGCTACGAGCAGTACTTC; CDR3: CASSFRTSGYEQYF
V: TRBV7-2; size: NA; J: TRBJ2-1; D: TRBD2; DNA: TGTGCCAGCAGCTTAGGGACTAGCGGGAGAGGTGAGCAGTTCTTC; CDR3: CASSLGTSGRGEQFF
V: TRBV9; size: NA; J: TRBJ1-1; D: NA; DNA: TGTGCCAGCAGCCGGGGACAAAGCCTCATGAACACTGAAGCTTTCTTT; CDR3: CASSRGQSLMNTEAFF
V: TRBV6-4; size: few; J: TRBJ2-1; D: TRBD2; DNA: TGTGCCAGCAGCATCGGTGGGGGTAGCGGGAATGAGCAGTTCTTC; CDR3: CASSIGGGSGNEQFF
V: TRBV4-2; size: NA; J: TRBJ1-1; D: NA; DNA: TGTGCCAGCAGCCCTTTCGGGGCTGAAGCTTTCTTT; CDR3: CASSPFGAEAFF
V: TRBV28; size: NA; J: TRBJ1-1; D: NA; DNA: TGTGCCAGCAGTTTACAGGTACCTCCCTACACTGAAGCTTTCTTT; CDR3: CASSLQVPPYTEAFF
V: TRBV27; size: NA; J: TRBJ1-3; D: NA; DNA: TGTGCCAGCAGTTTAAACACCAACTCTGGAAACACCATATATTTT; CDR3: CASSLNTNSGNTIYF
V: TRBV19; size: NA; J: TRBJ1-6; D: TRBD1; DNA: TGTGCCAGTCTGGGACAGGGGTTTGATTCACCCCTCCACTTT; CDR3: CASLGQGFDSPLHF
V: TRBV15; size: NA; J: TRBJ1-1; D: TRBD1; DNA: TGTGCCACCAGGACCACAGGGGGGAATGAAGCTTTCTTT; CDR3: CATRTTGGNEAFF
V: TRBV5-8; size: NA; J: TRBJ1-5; D: NA; DNA: TGTGCCAGCAGCTTGTACAATCAGCCCCAGCATTTT; CDR3: CASSLYNQPQHF
V: TRBV29-1; size: NA; J: TRBJ2-5; D: TRBD2; DNA: TGCAGCGCCGTACCACCTAGCGGCCAAGAGACCCAGTACTTC; CDR3: CSAVPPSGQETQYF
V: TRBV6-2/TRBV6-3; size: NA; J: TRBJ1-1; D: NA; DNA: TGTGCCAGCAGCCCTCACAGGGATCACACTGAAGCTTTCTTT; CDR3: CASSPHRDHTEAFF
V: TRBV11-2; size: NA; J: TRBJ2-7; D: TRBD2; DNA: TGTGCCAGCAGCTTAGGGACTAGCGGTGAGCAGTACTTC; CDR3: CASSLGTSGEQYF
V: TRBV3-1/TRBV3-2; size: NA; J: TRBJ1-2; D: TRBD1; DNA: TGTGCCAGCAGCCAATCAGGGGGCTTCGGCTATGGCTACACCTTC; CDR3: CASSQSGGFGYGYTF
V: TRBV19; size: once; J: TRBJ2-7; D: TRBD1; DNA: TGTGCCACAGCCCGGGACAGGGGGTCCTACGAGCAGTACTTC; CDR3: CATARDRGSYEQYF
V: TRBV24-1; size: NA; J: TRBJ2-1; D: TRBD1; DNA: TGTGCCACCAGTGACGGGACAGGGGGTTTCGTTGAGCAGTTCTTC; CDR3: CATSDGTGGFVEQFF
V: TRBV4-1; size: once; J: TRBJ1-2; D: NA; DNA: TGCGCCAGCAGCCAAGATAGTTTACGCTATGGCTACACCTTC; CDR3: CASSQDSLRYGYTF
V: TRBV5-1; size: NA; J: TRBJ2-7; D: TRBD1; DNA: TGCGCCAGCTCGTGGACAGGGGAAGCGAGGGAGCAGTACTTC; CDR3: CASSWTGEAREQYF
V: TRBV10-1; size: few; J: TRBJ2-7; D: NA; DNA: TGCGCCAGCAGTGAGGCGCCATCCTACGAGCAGTACTTC; CDR3: CASSEAPSYEQYF
V: TRBV5-1; size: NA; J: TRBJ1-5; D: NA; DNA: TGCGCCAGCAGCTTCGGACTGTCTAGCAATCAGCCCCAGCATTTT; CDR3: CASSFGLSSNQPQHF
V: TRBV4-3; size: NA; J: TRBJ2-5; D: NA; DNA: TGCGCCAGCAGCCTAGGTCTAGCCGAACAAGAGACCCAGTACTTC; CDR3: CASSLGLAEQETQYF
V: TRBV7-2; size: NA; J: TRBJ2-7; D: TRBD2; DNA: TGTGCCAGCAGCGGAGGACCGGGACTAGGCTACGAGCAGTACTTC; CDR3: CASSGGPGLGYEQYF
V: TRBV4-2; size: NA; J: TRBJ1-4; D: NA; DNA: TGTGCCAGCAGCCATAAGGGACTAAAATATGCTAATGAAAAACTGTTTTTT; CDR3: CASSHKGLKYANEKLFF
V: TRBV28; size: NA; J: TRBJ2-7; D: TRBD2; DNA: TGTGCCAGCAGTCCAACCGGACTAGCGGGTTCCTACGAGCAGTACTTC; CDR3: CASSPTGLAGSYEQYF
V: TRBV18; size: once; J: TRBJ1-2; D: NA; DNA: TGTGCCAGCTCACCACCCGGAGGGGAAACAGCTAACTATGGCTACACCTTC; CDR3: CASSPPGGETANYGYTF
V: TRBV2; size: NA; J: TRBJ2-7; D: TRBD1; DNA: TGTGCCAGCTGGGACAGGGGCGAGCAGTACTTC; CDR3: CASWDRGEQYF
V: TRBV4-3; size: once; J: TRBJ2-1; D: TRBD2; DNA: TGCGCCAGCAGCCAAGATAGGTCAGCGGGGAATGAGCAGTTCTTC; CDR3: CASSQDRSAGNEQFF
V: TRBV7-2; size: NA; J: TRBJ2-7; D: NA; DNA: TGTGCCAGCAGCAAGGGACACGGTGTGGTTTACGAGCAGTACTTC; CDR3: CASSKGHGVVYEQYF
V: TRBV2; size: NA; J: TRBJ2-7; D: TRBD2; DNA: TGTGCCAGCAGTGGGCCCGCGGGAGGGAGTACTTCCGAGCAGTACTTC; CDR3: CASSGPAGGSTSEQYF
V: TRBV6-5; size: once; J: TRBJ1-2; D: TRBD1; DNA: TGTGCCAGCAGTTTGGAGGGGGCGCTGGGCTACACCTTC; CDR3: CASSLEGALGYTF
V: TRBV6-6; size: NA; J: TRBJ1-1; D: TRBD1; DNA: TGTGCCAGCAGTTACTTGGGACAGGGCTTCACTGAAGCTTTCTTT; CDR3: CASSYLGQGFTEAFF
V: TRBV25-1; size: NA; J: TRBJ2-5; D: NA; DNA: TGTGCCAGCAGTGTCCAAAGGACAGCCCAAGAGACCCAGTACTTC; CDR3: CASSVQRTAQETQYF